The text below deals with one T cell receptor beta chain. It lacks a known antigen. No much larger clone exists at a distance of one base, and base qualities are not known. The source of the sample is a study of OX40 agonist ivuxolimab in advanced cancers. Regarding the research as a whole: Ivuxolimab, which targeted the costimulatory receptor OX40 (CD134), was an agonistic, fully human IgG2 monoclonal antibody. Intravenous ivuxolimab was administered to patients every 2 weeks at six dose levels: 0.01, 0.1, 0.3, 1.5, 3 and 10 mg/kg. Of the 50 to 55 dose-escalation patients, hepatocellular carcinoma was present in roughly 19, melanoma in approximately 15, renal cell carcinoma in 9 and head and neck cancer in 9. The dose-escalation cohort was around 84% male with a mean age of approximately 60 years, ranging from roughly 23 to 85. Prior anti-PD-1, anti-PD-L1 or anti-CTLA-4 therapy was permitted, and checkpoint inhibitors had been received by about 37% of dose-escalation patients. Three dose-escalation patients achieved partial responses, one with hepatocellular carcinoma and two with cutaneous melanoma. The point of sequencing TCRbeta in the periphery was to test whether ivuxolimab changed TCR sequence diversity and drove clonal T-cell expansion. The paper covers the monotherapy dose-escalation part of the phase I ivuxolimab trial, which included N = 52 patients. What the research found in general, with its limitations: Antigen specificity was not determined for the clonally expanded peripheral T cells. On average, CD8+ T cells showed more expanded clones than CD4+ T cells after ivuxolimab. Low levels of normalized T-cell clonal expansion were also seen in some patients who did not respond. At doses of 0.1 to 3.0 mg/kg, clonal expansion of both CD4+ and CD8+ blood T cells was observed from baseline to week 6. Partial responders in the 0.1-3.0 mg/kg groups had among the lowest normalized peripheral clonal expansion, especially among CD8+ T cells.

Its CDR3 holds 13 amino acids, cysteine through phenylalanine. This entry keeps only the CDR3 DNA: 39 bases, framed from base 1. The trim is 7 bases for V and 3 bases for J, with a gap of 12 bases between the germline ends. The germline V gene yields MNHEY for CDR1 and SVGAGI for CDR2. To sequence the TCRbeta CDR3 region, genomic DNA was isolated from the sorted cells. The immunoSEQ Assay was used to sequence the TCRbeta CDR3 regions. In its TCRdb copy, this immuneACCESS table keeps in-frame sequences only and misses some clones. Where compared with another copy, unresolved V genes explain less than half of these, and the others have no known cause. The sample contains 20,000 to 30,000 clones, about nine tenths of them found a single time. The biggest ten clones account for 49% of the sample. Patients with a history of autoimmune disease or receiving systemic immunosuppression were excluded from the trial. In every dose cohort, peripheral blood was drawn for TCR sequencing at baseline, cycle 4 day 1, and cycle 7 day 1. Samples were obtained from an open-label, multicenter, first-in-human phase I dose-escalation trial of ivuxolimab. Adults with locally advanced or metastatic head and neck squamous cell, hepatocellular, melanoma or renal cell carcinoma were enrolled in the trial. Before TCR sequencing, CD4+ and CD8+ T cells were separately sorted from peripheral blood.

This receptor was obtained from an adult with an advanced solid tumor such as melanoma, head and neck, liver or kidney cancer. This chain joins TRBV6-5 to TRBJ1-1; the best D guess is TRBD1, with 5 bases matching. The sequences come from CD4+ or CD8+ T cells sorted from blood, collected in a trial of the OX40 agonist ivuxolimab. The CDR3 amino acid sequence is: CASIAAGHTEAFF. The DNA reads as follows: TGTGCCAGCATTGCCGCGGGACACACTGAAGCTTTCTTT.